The source of this TCR beta chain is a study of preoperative IRX-2 immunotherapy in early breast cancer. The germline V gene encodes CDR1 MGHDK and CDR2 SYGVNS. The CDR3 spans 16 residues. Trimming removed 6 bases at V and 2 bases at J, with 18 bases between. Sequencing used immunoSEQ multiplex PCR; TCRdb keeps in-frame clones, though not all of them. The repertoire holds approximately 24,000 clones, 80% to 90% seen once, with approximately 9% in the top ten. The treatment was: preoperative locoregional IRX-2 cytokine immunotherapy. Patients received preoperative, locoregional IRX-2 cytokine immunotherapy in a phase Ib study.

The receptor was derived from a human donor with breast cancer. Material: tumor tissue, obtained after IRX-2 immunotherapy. The rearrangement joins TRBV25-1 to TRBJ2-3, with D perhaps TRBD2 (5 bases). The CDR3 loop reads CASSPRGQRNTDTQYF. The CDR3, as DNA: TGTGCCAGCAGCCCCAGAGGCCAGCGGAACACAGATACGCAGTATTTT.